A single sample is the source of the 28 T cell receptor beta chains below, sequenced in a study of blood T cells in healthy people across ages. Alongside a J-beta primer mix, a sample-barcoded 5' primer served in a second PCR lasting about 7 to 12 cycles. A single record per CDR3 protein comes from TCRdb applying MiXCR to the 5' RACE reads. The table lists 650,000 to 700,000 distinct CDR3 sequences, 45% to 60% of them singletons. Sequencing was performed on blood. These receptors originate from a woman aged 80 or over in good health.

Regarding this clonotype: Since a much larger clone is just one base distant, this may be a read error. This chain connects TRBV28 to TRBJ2-1; 7 bases line up with TRBD1. Germline assignment: CDR1 MDHEN and CDR2 SYDVKM. This CDR3 is 14 amino acids long. With 6 bases clipped from V and 10 bases from J, the junction kept 12 bases outside the gene matches. The CDR3 loop reads CASRDPQGTYEQFF. CDR3 bases: TGTGCCAGCAGAGACCCACAGGGGACCTACGAGCAGTTCTTC.

The rearrangement joins TRBV4-3 to TRBJ2-5; 7 positions agree with TRBD2. Gene TRBJ2-7 matches the end of the DNA better, so the J call may be wrong. Germline-derived CDR1 and CDR2 are LGHNA and YSLEER. This CDR3 region has 15 residues. The CDR3 is CASSQDPGLVGEQYF. CDR3 nucleotides: TGCGCCAGCAGCCAAGATCCTGGACTAGTAGGCGAGCAGTACTTC.

The sample holds a few counts of this clonotype. The chain combines TRBV7-3 with TRBJ2-3, with 8 bases aligning to TRBD2. CDR3 length equals 14 residues. V lost 4 bases to trimming and J lost 7 bases; unmatched junction nucleotides: 7. Germline loops: CDR1 SGHTA, CDR2 FQGTGA. The CDR3 region has the DNA TGTGCCAGCAGCTCCGGGACTAGGATTAATACGCAGTATTTT. It yields the protein CASSSGTRINTQYF.

Comments on this clonotype: A much larger clone differs from this one at a single base, so this may be a read error. The CDR3 reads CASTTLSSYNEQYF. DNA for the CDR3: TGTGCCAGCACAACGCTGAGCTCCTACAATGAGCAGTACTTC. V usage is TRBV12-3 or TRBV12-4 and J usage is TRBJ2-1; D unresolved. Judging by the DNA end, TRBJ2-7 fits better; the J call may be wrong. The CDR3 runs 14 residues.

The chain is built from TRBV12-3 or TRBV12-4 and TRBJ2-1, with 7 bases fitting TRBD2. This CDR3 region has 16 residues. V lost 7 bases and J lost 9; bases outside the gene matches: 18. CDR3 coding DNA: TGTGCCAGCACCACCAGGAAGGGACTACCCCCGGGTGAGCAGTTCTTC. Its translation is CASTTRKGLPPGEQFF.

This clonotype has just a few counts. The chain couples TRBV20-1 to TRBJ2-4; D not certain. In germline, CDR1 is DFQATT, CDR2 SNEGSKA (reference sequence). V was shortened by 1 base and J by 3 bases, with 13 bases between the two germline ends. The CDR3 has 15 residues. CDR3 sequence reads: CSARVLGVGKNIQYF. CDR3 nucleotides: TGCAGTGCTAGAGTTTTGGGTGTCGGCAAAAACATTCAGTACTTC.

This clonotype was seen once. J is TRBJ2-7 and V is TRBV29-1; TRBD2 agrees at 10 bases. The CDR3 is 13 residues long. V lost 6 bases, J lost 4 bases, and 6 bases stayed unmatched. Germline V gives CDR1 SQVTM, CDR2 ANQGSEA. CDR3 loop: CSVRGSGRYEQYF. CDR3 in DNA: TGCAGCGTCCGGGGTAGCGGGAGGTACGAGCAGTACTTC.

This clonotype was seen ten or more times. This chain connects TRBV5-1 to TRBJ2-1; TRBD2 might be the D (6 bases). There are 14 residues in the CDR3. V was trimmed by 3 bases and J by 7 bases, leaving 14 bases between them. Germline CDR1 SGHRS, CDR2 YFSETQ. DNA of the CDR3: TGCGCCAGCAGCTCGACCGGGGGTAGTAATGAGCAGTTCTTC. Protein: CASSSTGGSNEQFF.

This chain connects TRBV6-6 to TRBJ2-3, with 7 bases fitting TRBD1. From germline, CDR1 is MNHNY and CDR2 SVGAGI (reference sequence). The CDR3 contains 15 residues. J lost 1 base, V lost 2 bases, and 3 bases had no gene match. Written as DNA, the CDR3 is TGTGCCAGCAGTTACCTGGGGACAGGCACAGATACGCAGTATTTT. Translating gives CASSYLGTGTDTQYF.

This clonotype has ten or more counts. This sequence joins TRBV20-1 and TRBJ1-2; 8 nucleotides align to TRBD1. Germline V gene sequence: CDR1 DFQATT, CDR2 SNEGSKA (reference sequence). CDR3 length: 18 amino acids. V shed 4 bases, J shed 2 bases, and the junction held 18 bases outside the gene matches. Here the CDR3 DNA reads TGCAGTGCTAAGGGGGCCGAGCGGACAGGGACCAACAACTATGGCTACACCTTC. It translates to CSAKGAERTGTNNYGYTF.

Turning to this clonotype: This sequence may be a read error, since a much larger clone differs from it by one base. The chain has TRBV7-3 and TRBJ2-5; D ambiguous. The J call may be wrong; the DNA end is better matched by TRBJ2-1. The CDR3 spans 13 residues. CDR1 is SGHTA and CDR2 is FQGTGA in the germline V gene. CDR3 coding DNA: TGTGCCAGCAGCTTTACCAACCAAGAGACCCAGTTCTTC. Residues: CASSFTNQETQFF.

This chain links TRBV15 with TRBJ2-7; D may be TRBD1 (6 bases). The CDR3 spans 20 residues. Trimming pared 1 base from V and 2 bases from J, leaving 27 bases between. CDR1 LNHNV and CDR2 YYDKDF come from the germline V gene (reference sequence). In DNA form, the CDR3 reads TGTGCCACCAGCAGAGCCGGCCTATGGACAGAATCTTTGGTAACCTACGAGCAGTACTTC. It yields the protein CATSRAGLWTESLVTYEQYF.

This clonotype was seen at least ten times. V and J are TRBV12-3 or TRBV12-4 and TRBJ2-7; D is undetermined. Trimming stripped 2 bases from V and 1 base from J, with 6 bases between. The CDR3 covers 13 residues. The DNA of the CDR3 is TGTGCCAGCAGTTTAAGAATTTCCTACGAGCAGTACTTC. It codes for CASSLRISYEQYF.

The CDR3 DNA follows: TGTGCCAGCAGCCTTACTAGCACGGGGACCGGGGAGCTGTTTTTT. Its protein is CASSLTSTGTGELFF. The chain links TRBV12-3 or TRBV12-4 to TRBJ2-2; perhaps TRBD2 as D (6 bases). The CDR3 sequence is 15 residues long. V dropped 6 bases and J dropped 5 bases, with 16 bases sitting between them.

This clonotype was observed at least ten times. The V gene is TRBV7-9, the J gene TRBJ2-7; D unclear. V lost 1 base to trimming and J lost 3 bases, with 7 bases between them. The CDR3 sequence is 13 residues long. CDR1 and CDR2 from the germline V gene are SEHNR and FQNEAQ (reference sequence). Here the CDR3 reads CASSLGHLYEQYF. CDR3 in DNA: TGTGCCAGCAGCTTAGGACACCTCTACGAGCAGTACTTC.

Points on this clonotype: This may be a read error: a much more frequent sequence differs by one nucleotide. The chain joins TRBV4-1 to TRBJ2-5; D is undetermined. V lost 3 bases and J lost 11, with 19 bases in between. The CDR3 sequence is 14 residues long. Germline V gene sequence: CDR1 MGHRA, CDR2 YSYEKL. The CDR3 coding sequence is TGCGCCAGCAGCCAGACCGGACCAACCAATGAGCAGTACTTC. The encoded protein is CASSQTGPTNEQYF.

On this clonotype: Sequence at one end of the junction differs from germline and may be a read error. The rearrangement links TRBV29-1 to TRBJ1-1, with D tentatively TRBD1 (5 bases). This CDR3 region has 12 residues. CDR1 SQVTM and CDR2 ANQGSEA come from the germline V gene. CDR3 sequence: CSVEKGNTEAFF. DNA of the CDR3: TGCAGCGTTGAAAAGGGGAACACTGAGGCTTTCTTT.

This clonotype was counted only a few times. The chain combines TRBV29-1 with TRBJ2-3; D uncertain. The germline V and J ends were trimmed by 3 bases and 0 bases, with 7 bases remaining between them. The CDR3 is 13 amino acids. CDR1 and CDR2 (germline): SQVTM, ANQGSEA. The CDR3 coding sequence is TGCAGCGTTGAGGGTGGGAGCACAGATACGCAGTATTTT. Protein: CSVEGGSTDTQYF.

With respect to this clonotype: A much larger clone lies a single base off, so this may be a read error. The J gene is TRBJ2-1, the V gene TRBV6-6; 11 positions agree with TRBD2. The DNA end lines up better with TRBJ2-7; the J call may be wrong. CDR3 length equals 17 residues. The germline gives CDR1 MNHNY, CDR2 SVGAGI (reference sequence). This CDR3 reads CASSRTSGGASYNEQYF. DNA of the CDR3: TGTGCCAGCAGCCGCACTAGCGGGGGAGCCTCCTACAATGAGCAGTACTTC.

Points on this clonotype: This may be a read error: a much more frequent sequence differs by one nucleotide. The genes are TRBV20-1 and TRBJ2-1, with 7 bases identical to TRBD2. TRBJ2-7 explains the end of the DNA better; the J call may be wrong. The CDR3 extends over 13 amino acids. Germline CDR1 DFQATT, CDR2 SNEGSKA (reference sequence). The CDR3 is CSANRDYYNEQYF. The CDR3 DNA follows: TGCAGTGCTAACCGGGACTATTACAATGAGCAGTACTTC.

This clonotype has a handful of counts. The V and J genes are TRBV29-1 and TRBJ1-2; TRBD1 aligns across 9 bases. Germline V lookup: CDR1 SQVTM, CDR2 ANQGSEA. The CDR3 consists of 17 residues. Germline trimming cut 5 bases from V and 4 bases from J; bases unmatched to any gene: 17. The CDR3 DNA reads as TGCAGCGTTCTACGGTGTTCCGGGACAGGGCTTGCCTATGGCTACACCTTC. Residues: CSVLRCSGTGLAYGYTF.

This clonotype was counted a single time. The chain uses TRBV29-1 and TRBJ2-1; 10 positions match TRBD2. The CDR3 is made up of 15 amino acids. J was trimmed by 6 bases and V by 3 bases; bases with no gene match: 8. CDR1 SQVTM and CDR2 ANQGSEA come from the germline V gene. The CDR3 DNA follows: TGCAGCGTTGACCGCCTAGCGGGAGTGAGCAATGAGCAGTTCTTC. Amino acids: CSVDRLAGVSNEQFF.

This clonotype was seen a few times. The V call is TRBV5-5, the J call TRBJ1-4, with 9 bases that match TRBD1. This CDR3 region has 15 residues. Germline loops: CDR1 SGHKS, CDR2 YYEKEE (reference sequence). J gave up 8 bases and V 4 bases, and 9 bases lay outside the gene matches. CDR3 loop: CASSLGTGIREKLFF. The DNA for the CDR3 is TGTGCCAGCAGCCTCGGGACAGGGATTCGGGAAAAACTGTTTTTT.

This clonotype was recorded only once. CDR3 nucleotide sequence: TGTGCCAGCAGTTACACGGGCGGGAAGTCAGATACGCAGTATTTT. It encodes CASSYTGGKSDTQYF. The chain combines TRBV6-6 with TRBJ2-3; D may be TRBD2 (6 bases). The CDR3 length is 15 residues. V was shortened by 2 bases and J by 4 bases, with 13 bases between the two germline ends. Germline CDR1 MNHNY, CDR2 SVGAGI (reference sequence).

J is TRBJ2-5 and V is TRBV3-1; D not resolved. Per the germline V gene, CDR1 is LGHDT and CDR2 is YNNKEL (reference sequence). The V gene lost 0 bases and the J gene lost 3 bases, with 8 bases spanning the gap. The CDR3 consists of 14 residues. CDR3 loop: CASSQDGVEETQYF. For the CDR3, the DNA is TGTGCCAGCAGCCAAGATGGGGTCGAAGAGACCCAGTACTTC.

The V and J genes are TRBV6-5 and TRBJ2-7; D might be TRBD2 (5 bases). Trimming cost V 0 bases and J 0 bases, with 9 bases left between them. CDR1 is MNHEY, CDR2 SVGAGI, per germline. This CDR3 comprises 15 residues. The DNA of the CDR3 is TGTGCCAGCAGTTACTCCCGGAGCGGCTCCTACGAGCAGTACTTC. The encoded protein is CASSYSRSGSYEQYF.

This chain links TRBV7-9 with TRBJ2-4; 13 bases match TRBD2. The assigned J gene may be wrong: the sequence end matches TRBJ2-7 better. The germline CDR1 and CDR2 sequences are SEHNR and FQNEAQ (reference sequence). This CDR3 has 15 residues. The CDR3 loop is CASTQRGLAGSEQYF. CDR3 DNA sequence: TGTGCCAGCACCCAAAGGGGACTAGCGGGATCCGAGCAGTACTTC.

This chain uses TRBV12-3 or TRBV12-4 with TRBJ1-4; D remains unclear. Trimming removed 7 bases at V and 4 bases at J, with 19 bases between. This CDR3 is 16 amino acids long. CDR3 DNA sequence: TGTGCCAGCACCAAGCTGGCAGCCGGAAATAATGAAAAACTGTTTTTT. Translating it yields CASTKLAAGNNEKLFF.